Below are 11 T cell receptor beta chains sequenced from a single sample in a study of blood T cell repertoires in COVID-19. Clones were read by immunoSEQ multiplex PCR, and TCRdb kept only the in-frame ones, dropping some. This table holds 150,000 to 200,000 clones, 80% to 90% found once. Sequenced input: peripheral blood. The receptor source for this set is a woman between 65 and 79 years old with COVID-19, enrolled during active disease.

The genes are TRBV27 and TRBJ1-2, with 7 nucleotides matching TRBD1. The V segment lost 4 bases and the J segment 8 bases; nucleotides outside the gene matches: 13. The germline V gene encodes CDR1 MNHEY and CDR2 SMNVEV (reference sequence). The CDR3 runs 15 residues. The CDR3 DNA sequence: TGTGCCAGCAGTTCCATCCTCAGGGGGTTCTTAGGCTACACCTTC. This encodes CASSSILRGFLGYTF.

This chain joins TRBV6-5 and TRBJ1-1; D may be TRBD1 (5 bases). CDR1 is MNHEY, CDR2 SVGAGI, per germline. This CDR3 region has 15 residues. V shed 2 bases and J shed 5 bases, with 15 bases lying between them. The CDR3 nucleotides are TGTGCCAGCAGTTACACCCCCGACAGAGAAACTGAAGCTTTCTTT. It translates to CASSYTPDRETEAFF.

J is TRBJ1-1 and V is TRBV6-5; D call uncertain. Germline-derived CDR1 and CDR2 are MNHEY and SVGAGI. This CDR3 comprises 16 residues. Trimming stripped 0 bases from V and 0 bases from J, with 11 bases between. The CDR3: CASSYSYYRVNTEAFF. DNA for the CDR3: TGTGCCAGCAGTTACTCGTATTACAGAGTGAACACTGAAGCTTTCTTT.

The gene calls are TRBV19 and TRBJ1-2; no clear D gene. The CDR3 runs 12 residues. CDR1 LNHDA and CDR2 SQIVND come from the germline V gene (reference sequence). V lost 1 base and J lost 6, with 6 bases in between. This chain's CDR3 is CASSIGLNGYTF. Written as DNA, the CDR3 is TGTGCCAGTAGTATAGGACTTAATGGCTACACCTTC.

The chain recombines TRBV5-1 with TRBJ2-7; tentatively, D is TRBD1 (5 bases). The CDR3 extends over 13 amino acids. V was pared by 7 bases and J by 5 bases, with 16 bases between. The germline gives CDR1 SGHRS, CDR2 YFSETQ. Here the CDR3 DNA reads TGCGCCAGCCAAGACTCAGGGTTCAACGAGCAGTACTTC. Its translation is CASQDSGFNEQYF.

The chain carries TRBV3-1 (or the pseudogene TRBV3-2) and TRBJ1-1; a weak D match, TRBD1 (5 bases). The V and J ends lost 2 bases and 5 bases respectively, with 18 bases between them. Germline V CDR1 and CDR2: LGHDT, YNNKEL (reference sequence). This CDR3 is 16 amino acids long. Here the CDR3 reads CASSQLTGGGGTEAFF. CDR3 coding DNA: TGTGCCAGCAGCCAACTCACAGGTGGGGGGGGGACTGAAGCTTTCTTT.

The V gene is TRBV27, the J gene TRBJ1-1; D is unresolved. Trimming left V 6 bases short and J 4 bases short, with 6 bases between. From germline, CDR1 is MNHEY and CDR2 SMNVEV (reference sequence). This CDR3 region has 11 residues. The CDR3 reads CASRAGTEAFF. The CDR3 DNA reads TGTGCCAGCAGGGCGGGCACTGAAGCTTTCTTT.

The chain carries TRBV3-1 (or the pseudogene TRBV3-2) and TRBJ2-1, with D possibly TRBD2 on 8 matching bases. Trimming cost V 4 bases and J 3 bases, with 16 bases left between them. CDR1 is LGHDT, CDR2 YNNKEL, per germline (reference sequence). The CDR3 has 16 amino acids. CDR3: CASSPGGGAGYNEQFF. The CDR3 DNA reads as TGTGCCAGCAGCCCGGGAGGGGGCGCGGGCTACAATGAGCAGTTCTTC.

CDR3 protein: CASRGLQDINYNSPLHF. The CDR3 DNA sequence: TGTGCCAGCAGGGGCCTACAGGATATAAACTATAATTCACCCCTCCACTTT. J is TRBJ1-6 and V is TRBV7-2; possible D gene TRBD1, 5 bases. In germline, CDR1 is SGHTA, CDR2 FQGNSA. Trimming took 6 bases from V and 3 from J, leaving 18 bases between them. CDR3 size: 17 residues. The full variable domain, with the rest looked up from reference TRBV7-2 and TRBJ1-6, is GAGVSQSPSNKVTEKGKDVELRCDPISGHTALYWYRQSLGQGLEFLIYFQGNSAPDKSGLPSDRFSAERTGGSVSTLTIQRTQQEDSAVYLCASRGLQDINYNSPLHFGNGTRLTVT.

The rearrangement joins TRBV19 to TRBJ1-5; 10 bases align to TRBD1. The CDR3 is 18 amino acids. Germline CDR1 LNHDA, CDR2 SQIVND (reference sequence). The junction had 12 bases not matched to a gene; V was cut back by 4 bases and J by 3 bases. The CDR3 DNA is TGTGCCAGTAGTACGCGGGCGGGACAGGGGATGAACAATCAGCCCCAGCATTTT. This translates into CASSTRAGQGMNNQPQHF.

The V call is TRBV5-1, the J call TRBJ1-1; perhaps TRBD1 as D (5 bases). The germline V and J ends were trimmed by 0 bases and 6 bases, with 9 bases remaining between them. This CDR3 contains 13 residues. Germline CDR1 reads SGHRS; CDR2 reads YFSETQ. The CDR3 is CASSLAAGAEAFF. Here the CDR3 DNA reads TGCGCCAGCAGCTTGGCCGCGGGGGCTGAAGCTTTCTTT.